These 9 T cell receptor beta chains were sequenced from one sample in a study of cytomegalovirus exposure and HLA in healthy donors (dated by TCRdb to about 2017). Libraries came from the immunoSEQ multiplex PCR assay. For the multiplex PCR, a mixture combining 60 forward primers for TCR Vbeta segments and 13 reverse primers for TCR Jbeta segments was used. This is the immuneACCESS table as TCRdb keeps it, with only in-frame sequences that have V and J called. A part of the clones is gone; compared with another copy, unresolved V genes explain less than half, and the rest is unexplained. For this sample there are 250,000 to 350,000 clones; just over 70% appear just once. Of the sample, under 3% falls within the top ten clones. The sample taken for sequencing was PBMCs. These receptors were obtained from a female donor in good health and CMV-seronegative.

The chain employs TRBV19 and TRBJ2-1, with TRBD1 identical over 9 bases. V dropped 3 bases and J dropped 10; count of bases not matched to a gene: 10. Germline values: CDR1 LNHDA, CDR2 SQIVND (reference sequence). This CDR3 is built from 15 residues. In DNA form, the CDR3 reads TGTGCCAGTAGTATGAGGGGACAGGGTAATAGGGAGCAGTTCTTC. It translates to CASSMRGQGNREQFF.

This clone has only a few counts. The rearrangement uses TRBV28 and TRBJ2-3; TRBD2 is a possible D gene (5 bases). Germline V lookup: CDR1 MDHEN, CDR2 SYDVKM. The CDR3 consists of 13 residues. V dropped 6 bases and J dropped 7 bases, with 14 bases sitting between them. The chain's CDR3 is CASRHKRHYTQYF. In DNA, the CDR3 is TGTGCCAGCAGACACAAGCGGCATTATACGCAGTATTTT.

CDR3 protein: CAISESGRGREQYF. The CDR3 DNA reads TGTGCCATCAGTGAGTCGGGCAGGGGGCGCGAGCAGTACTTC. The genes are TRBV10-3 and TRBJ2-7; 8 bases agree with TRBD1. The CDR3 runs to 14 residues. V trimming: 0 bases; J trimming: 6 bases; junction bases outside the gene matches: 4. In germline, CDR1 is ENHRY, CDR2 SYGVKD.

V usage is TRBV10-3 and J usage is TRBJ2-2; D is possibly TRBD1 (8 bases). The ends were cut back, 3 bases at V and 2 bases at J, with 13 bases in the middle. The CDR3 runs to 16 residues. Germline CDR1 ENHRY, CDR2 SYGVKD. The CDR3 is CAISENRGGNTGELFF. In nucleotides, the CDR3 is TGTGCCATCAGTGAAAACAGGGGGGGAAACACCGGGGAGCTGTTTTTT.

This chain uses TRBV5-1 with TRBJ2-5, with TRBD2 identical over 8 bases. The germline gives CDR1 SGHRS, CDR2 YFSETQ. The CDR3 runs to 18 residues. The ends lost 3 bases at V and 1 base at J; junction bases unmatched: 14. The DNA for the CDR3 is TGCGCCAGCAGCTCCTCGGGGGGGCCCGGGGCCTTCCAAGAGACCCAGTACTTC. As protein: CASSSSGGPGAFQETQYF.

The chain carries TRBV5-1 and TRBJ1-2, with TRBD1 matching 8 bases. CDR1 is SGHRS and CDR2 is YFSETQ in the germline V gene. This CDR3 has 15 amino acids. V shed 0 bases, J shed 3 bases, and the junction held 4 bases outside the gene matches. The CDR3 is CASSLGTGWDYGYTF. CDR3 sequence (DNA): TGCGCCAGCAGCTTGGGGACAGGGTGGGACTATGGCTACACCTTC.

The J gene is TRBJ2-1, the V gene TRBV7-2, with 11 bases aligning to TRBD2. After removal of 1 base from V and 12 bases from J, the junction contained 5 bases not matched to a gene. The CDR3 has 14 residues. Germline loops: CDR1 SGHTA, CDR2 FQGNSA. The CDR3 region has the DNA TGTGCCAGCAGCTTAGGATCAACTAGCGGGGGGCAGTTCTTC. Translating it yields CASSLGSTSGGQFF.

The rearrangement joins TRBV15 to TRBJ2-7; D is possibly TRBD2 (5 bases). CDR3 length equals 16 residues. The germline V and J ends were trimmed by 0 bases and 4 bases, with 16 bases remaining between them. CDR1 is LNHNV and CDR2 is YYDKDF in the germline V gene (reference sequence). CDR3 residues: CATSRDRLGSGYEQYF. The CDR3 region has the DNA TGTGCCACCAGCAGAGATAGGCTAGGGAGTGGGTACGAGCAGTACTTC.

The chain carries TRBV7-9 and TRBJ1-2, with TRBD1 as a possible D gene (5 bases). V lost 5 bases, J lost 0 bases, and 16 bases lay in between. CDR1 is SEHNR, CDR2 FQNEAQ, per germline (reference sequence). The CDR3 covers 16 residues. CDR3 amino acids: CASSHTSLTANYGYTF. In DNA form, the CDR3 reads TGTGCCAGCAGCCATACCTCACTGACAGCTAACTATGGCTACACCTTC.